These T cell receptor beta chains were read from a single sample in a study of T cell repertoires in cytomegalovirus infection. The antigens for these receptors are not known. TCRdb re-called the reads through MiXCR, storing one row per CDR3 protein. The sample shows over 45,000 distinct CDR3 sequences, roughly a fifth of them seen only once. Sample: CD8+ T cells from cultured PBMCs, taken from culture after CMV antigen stimulation. These receptors originate from a human donor in good health (CMV status not recorded). Some clones in this sample may be carry-over from other donors' samples. The CDR3 runs from the conserved cysteine through the conserved F or W. The order of the fields is clone size, J gene, D gene, V gene, CDR3 DNA, CDR3 protein. D genes are given only for firm matches. Clone size appears in some rows only: once, few, many, or a class for an expanded clone.

>.|TRBJ2-3|TRBD1|TRBV7-3
TGTGCCAGCAGCCCCTGGGGACAGGGAACAGATACGCAGTATTTT
CASSPWGQGTDTQYF
>.|TRBJ1-6|.|TRBV2
TGTGCCAGCAGTGATTTGGGAAGTGTTTCACCCCTCCACTTT
CASSDLGSVSPLHF
>.|TRBJ2-7|.|TRBV7-2
TGTGCCAGCAGCCTGACTAGTCCCGCCCCCTACGAGCAGTACTTC
CASSLTSPAPYEQYF
>few|TRBJ1-5|TRBD1|TRBV18
TGTGCCAGCTCTCCCGACAGGGCTCCTCAGCCCCAGCATTTT
CASSPDRAPQPQHF
>.|TRBJ1-3|.|TRBV7-6
TGTGCCAGCAGCTTAAACGCCGAAGGAAACACCATATATTTT
CASSLNAEGNTIYF
>.|TRBJ2-1|TRBD2|TRBV9
TGTGCCAGCAGCGTAGCCGCTAGCGGAATTTACAATGAGCAGTTCTTC
CASSVAASGIYNEQFF
>few|TRBJ1-1|.|TRBV11-1
TGTGCCAGCAGCCCGACACCTCTGGCCACTGAAGCTTTCTTT
CASSPTPLATEAFF
>few|TRBJ2-1|TRBD2|TRBV20-1
TGCAGTGCTAGGAGGTATCGGACTAGCGGGAGTGGGGATGAGCAGTTCTTC
CSARRYRTSGSGDEQFF
>.|TRBJ2-7|TRBD2|TRBV7-9
TGTGCCAGCAGCTCACCGACTAGCGGGAACATAGAGCAGTACTTC
CASSSPTSGNIEQYF
>.|TRBJ1-1|.|TRBV7-6
TGTGCCAGCAGCTTACGGCGAGGGAATCAGGGTGTGAACACTGAAGCTTTCTTT
CASSLRRGNQGVNTEAFF
>.|TRBJ2-1|TRBD2|TRBV2
TGTGCCAGCAGTCAAAGCGGGGGCCTAAGGGATGAGCAGTTCTTC
CASSQSGGLRDEQFF
>.|TRBJ2-1|TRBD2|TRBV4-2
TGTGCCAGCAGCCATCTAGGTGGGGGACTAGCGGAAGGAGGCTACAATGAGCAGTTCTTC
CASSHLGGGLAEGGYNEQFF
>few|TRBJ2-3|TRBD1|TRBV11-2
TGTGCCAGCAGCTCATCCCGGGACAGGGGGCTGGATACGCAGTATTTT
CASSSSRDRGLDTQYF
>.|TRBJ1-1|TRBD1|TRBV5-6
TGTGCCAGCAGCATACAGGGGCTCACTGAAGCTTTCTTT
CASSIQGLTEAFF
>few|TRBJ2-7|TRBD1|TRBV11-2
TGTGCCAGCAGCTTCGGACAGGCCTACGAGCAGTACTTC
CASSFGQAYEQYF
>few|TRBJ2-7|.|TRBV7-2
TGTGCCAGCAGCTTAGGACGGGGGACCGAGCAGTACTTC
CASSLGRGTEQYF
>.|TRBJ2-5|.|TRBV7-2
TGTGCCAGCAGCCCTTTACTAGACGCCCAGTACTTC
CASSPLLDAQYF
>.|TRBJ2-7|.|TRBV6-2/TRBV6-3
TGTGCCAGCAGTATTGGGAAGCCCGACTACGAGCAGTACTTC
CASSIGKPDYEQYF
>.|TRBJ2-1|.|TRBV12-3/TRBV12-4
TGTGCCATCAAGAACAGGGGAGGGAATGAGCAGTTCTTC
CAIKNRGGNEQFF
>few|TRBJ1-2|.|TRBV10-3
TGTGCCATCAGTGAGTCCCCAGCCAACTATGGCTACACCTTC
CAISESPANYGYTF
>.|TRBJ2-1|.|TRBV28
TGTGCCAGCAGTTTAGGACAAGACGGTTACAATGAGCAGTTCTTC
CASSLGQDGYNEQFF
>many|TRBJ2-2|TRBD2|TRBV7-8
TGTGCCAGCAGCCCGGAGGTCAGCGGGAGAGGCACCGGGGAGCTGTTTTTT
CASSPEVSGRGTGELFF
>.|TRBJ1-6|.|TRBV28
TGTGCCAGCAGTTTCCGCGCGAATTCACCCCTCCACTTT
CASSFRANSPLHF
>many|TRBJ2-7|.|TRBV11-2
TGTGCCACGGGACTTTTCTACGAGCAGTACTTC
CATGLFYEQYF
>few|TRBJ1-1|.|TRBV9
TGTGCCAGCAGCGAACGCGGGGAGGGCGGACGGACTGAAGCTTTCTTT
CASSERGEGGRTEAFF
>few|TRBJ2-2|.|TRBV6-5
TGTGCCAGCAGTGACACCGGGGAGCTGTTTTTT
CASSDTGELFF
>.|TRBJ2-1|.|TRBV7-9
TGTGCCAGCAGCTTCAATGGCGGTGGGAGCAATGAGCAGTTCTTC
CASSFNGGGSNEQFF
>.|TRBJ2-3|TRBD2|TRBV27
TGTGCCAGCAACTCCCAGGGACTAGCGGGAGGGTATAGCACAGATACGCAGTATTTT
CASNSQGLAGGYSTDTQYF
>many|TRBJ1-5|TRBD1|TRBV28
TGTGCCAGCAGTTTATCGGGACAGGGCTACAATCAGCCCCAGCATTTT
CASSLSGQGYNQPQHF
>.|TRBJ2-1|TRBD1|TRBV12-5
TGTGCTAGTGCCAAAGACAGGGGGTCCTCCAATGAGCAGTTCTTC
CASAKDRGSSNEQFF
>.|TRBJ1-1|.|TRBV28
TGTGCCAGCAGTTTACACAGGGAGGGCACTGAAGCTTTCTTT
CASSLHREGTEAFF
>.|TRBJ2-1|TRBD1|TRBV18
TGTGCCAGCTCACCAACCGCCCGACAGGGGGTATTAGAGCAGTTCTTC
CASSPTARQGVLEQFF
>few|TRBJ2-7|.|TRBV20-1
TGCAGTGCCACAAAGGTCTCCTACGAGCAGTACTTC
CSATKVSYEQYF
>.|TRBJ1-1|.|TRBV6-6
TGTGCCAGCAGTCAAATTGCGGCGAACACTGAAGCTTTCTTT
CASSQIAANTEAFF
>.|TRBJ2-7|.|TRBV20-1
TGCAGTGCTAGGCTAGCCGTGAGCTCCTACGAGCAGTACTTC
CSARLAVSSYEQYF
>.|TRBJ2-4|TRBD2|TRBV27
TGTGCCAGCAGTTTAAGCGGGGTGGCCAAAAACATTCAGTACTTC
CASSLSGVAKNIQYF
>few|TRBJ2-1|.|TRBV7-2
TGTGCCAGCGGCTTCGATGAAAGCAATGAGCAGTTCTTC
CASGFDESNEQFF
>.|TRBJ2-7|.|TRBV28
TGTGCCAGCAGTCCGCTCCCGGTATACAGGGTGACCACCTACGAGCAGTACTTC
CASSPLPVYRVTTYEQYF
>few|TRBJ1-1|TRBD1|TRBV15
TGTGCCACCAGCAGAAGTAGACAGGGGAACACTGAAGCTTTCTTT
CATSRSRQGNTEAFF
>few|TRBJ2-7|.|TRBV6-5
TGTGCCAGCAGTTATCAACAGGGATACGAGCAGTACTTC
CASSYQQGYEQYF
>few|TRBJ2-7|.|TRBV11-2
TGTGCCAGCAGCTCGGCAGGAGGGGGGATAGACGAGCAGTACTTC
CASSSAGGGIDEQYF
>few|TRBJ2-7|TRBD1|TRBV27
TGTGCCAGCAGACTACCAGGGGGCGAGCAGTACTTC
CASRLPGGEQYF
>few|TRBJ2-1|TRBD2|TRBV18
TGTGCCAGCTCACCATCCCTAACTAGCGTCAACTACAATGAGCAGTTCTTC
CASSPSLTSVNYNEQFF
>few|TRBJ1-4|.|TRBV15
TGTGCCACCAGCAGAGAATCGGTGCAGGGAGAAGAAAAACTGTTTTTT
CATSRESVQGEEKLFF
>few|TRBJ2-1|.|TRBV20-1
TGCAGTGCTAGAAAGGACAATGAGCAGTTCTTC
CSARKDNEQFF
>few|TRBJ1-6|TRBD1|TRBV6-1
TGTGCCAGCAGTGTACCTACAGGGGGGTATGATAATTCACCCCTCCACTTT
CASSVPTGGYDNSPLHF
>.|TRBJ2-7|TRBD2|TRBV12-3/TRBV12-4
TGTGCCAGCAGTTTGCGGACTAGCGGGTACGAGCAGTACTTC
CASSLRTSGYEQYF
>few|TRBJ2-7|.|TRBV6-2/TRBV6-3
TGTGCCAGCAGTTACTCGGTGGGTGAGCAGTACTTC
CASSYSVGEQYF
>few|TRBJ1-4|.|TRBV7-2
TGTGCCAGCAGCACAGCCATGGGGGGCGAGGTCCGTCGTAATGAAAAACTGTTTTTT
CASSTAMGGEVRRNEKLFF
>.|TRBJ2-1|.|TRBV7-3
TGTGCCAGCAGCTTAAATCACGGGATTTACAATGAGCAGTTCTTC
CASSLNHGIYNEQFF